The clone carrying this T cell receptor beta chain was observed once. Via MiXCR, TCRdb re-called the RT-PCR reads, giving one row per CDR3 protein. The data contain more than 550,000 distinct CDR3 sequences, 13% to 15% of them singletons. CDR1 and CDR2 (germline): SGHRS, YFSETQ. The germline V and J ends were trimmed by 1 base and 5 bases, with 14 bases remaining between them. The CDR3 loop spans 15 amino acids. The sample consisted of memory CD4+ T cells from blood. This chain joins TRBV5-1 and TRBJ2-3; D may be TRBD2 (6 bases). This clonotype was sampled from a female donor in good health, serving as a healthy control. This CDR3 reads CASSLRPGDKDTQYF. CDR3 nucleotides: TGCGCCAGCAGCTTGAGGCCGGGAGATAAAGATACGCAGTATTTT. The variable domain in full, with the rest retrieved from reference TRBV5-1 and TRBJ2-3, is KAGVTQTPRYLIKTRGQQVTLSCSPISGHRSVSWYQQTPGQGLQFLFEYFSETQRNKGNFPGRFSGRQFSNSRSEMNVSTLELGDSALYLCASSLRPGDKDTQYFGPGTRLTVL.